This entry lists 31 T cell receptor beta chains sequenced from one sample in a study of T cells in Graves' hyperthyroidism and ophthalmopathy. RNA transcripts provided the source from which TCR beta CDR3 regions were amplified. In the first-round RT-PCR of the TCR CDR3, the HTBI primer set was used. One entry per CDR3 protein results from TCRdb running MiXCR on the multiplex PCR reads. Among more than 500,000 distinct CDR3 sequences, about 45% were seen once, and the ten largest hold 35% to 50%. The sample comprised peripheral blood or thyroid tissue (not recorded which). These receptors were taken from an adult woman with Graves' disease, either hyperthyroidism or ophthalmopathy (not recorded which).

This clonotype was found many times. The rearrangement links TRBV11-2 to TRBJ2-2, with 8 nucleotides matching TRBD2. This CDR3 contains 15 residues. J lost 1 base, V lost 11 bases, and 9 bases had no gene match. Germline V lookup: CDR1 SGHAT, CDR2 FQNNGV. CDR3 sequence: CAGTGGLQNTGELFF. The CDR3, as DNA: TGTGCCGGGACGGGGGGGCTCCAGAACACCGGGGAGCTGTTTTTT.

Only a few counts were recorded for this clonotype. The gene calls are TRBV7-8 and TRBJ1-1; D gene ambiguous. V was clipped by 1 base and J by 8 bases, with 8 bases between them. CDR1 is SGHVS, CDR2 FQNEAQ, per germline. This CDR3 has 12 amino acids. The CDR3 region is CASSLGRREAFF. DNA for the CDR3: TGTGCCAGCAGCTTAGGTCGCAGGGAAGCTTTCTTT.

For the CDR3, the DNA is TGTGCCAGCAGTTTATTTCTGCGGGACAGGGTTTCCTACGAGCAGTACTTC. Its protein product is CASSLFLRDRVSYEQYF. The V call is TRBV11-2, the J call TRBJ2-7; 9 positions match TRBD1. This CDR3 is 17 amino acids long. J lost 1 base, V lost 6 bases, and 13 bases had no gene match. The germline CDR1 and CDR2 sequences are SGHAT and FQNNGV.

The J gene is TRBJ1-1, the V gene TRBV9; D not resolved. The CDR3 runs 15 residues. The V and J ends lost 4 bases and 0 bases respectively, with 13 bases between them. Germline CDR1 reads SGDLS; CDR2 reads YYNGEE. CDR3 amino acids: CASSPNPGLNTEAFF. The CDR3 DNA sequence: TGTGCCAGCAGCCCAAACCCGGGATTGAACACTGAAGCTTTCTTT.

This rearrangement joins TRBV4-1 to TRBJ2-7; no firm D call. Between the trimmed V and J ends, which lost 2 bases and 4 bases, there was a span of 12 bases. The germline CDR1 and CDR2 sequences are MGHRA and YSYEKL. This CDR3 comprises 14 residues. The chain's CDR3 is CASSQLPRDYEQYF. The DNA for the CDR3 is TGCGCCAGCAGCCAACTCCCCCGTGATTACGAGCAGTACTTC.

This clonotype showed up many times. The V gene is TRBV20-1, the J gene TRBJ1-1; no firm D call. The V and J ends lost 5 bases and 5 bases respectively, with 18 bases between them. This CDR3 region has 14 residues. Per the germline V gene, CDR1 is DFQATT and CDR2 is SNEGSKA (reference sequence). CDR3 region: CSAAPRGGLTEAFF. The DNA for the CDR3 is TGCAGTGCTGCCCCCCGGGGAGGGTTGACTGAAGCTTTCTTT.

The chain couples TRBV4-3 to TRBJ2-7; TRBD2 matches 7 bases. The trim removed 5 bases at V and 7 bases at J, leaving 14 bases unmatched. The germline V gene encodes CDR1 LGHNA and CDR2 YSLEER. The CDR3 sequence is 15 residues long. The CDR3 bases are TGCGCCAGCAGCTTGACCCCGGCGGGAGTAGAAGAGCAGTACTTC. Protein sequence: CASSLTPAGVEEQYF.

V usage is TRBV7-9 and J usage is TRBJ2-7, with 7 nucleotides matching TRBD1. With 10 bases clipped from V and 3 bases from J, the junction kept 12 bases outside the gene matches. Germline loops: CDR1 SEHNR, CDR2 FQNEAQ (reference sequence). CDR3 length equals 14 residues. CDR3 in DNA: TGTGCCATCAACGACAGGGCCAGGAACTACGAGCAGTACTTC. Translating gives CAINDRARNYEQYF.

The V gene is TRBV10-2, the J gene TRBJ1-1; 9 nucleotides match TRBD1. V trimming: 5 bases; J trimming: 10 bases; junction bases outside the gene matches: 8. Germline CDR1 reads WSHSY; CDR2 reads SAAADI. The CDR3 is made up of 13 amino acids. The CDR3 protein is CASSNYRGLGAFF. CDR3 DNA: TGCGCCAGCAGTAACTACAGGGGGCTCGGAGCTTTCTTT.

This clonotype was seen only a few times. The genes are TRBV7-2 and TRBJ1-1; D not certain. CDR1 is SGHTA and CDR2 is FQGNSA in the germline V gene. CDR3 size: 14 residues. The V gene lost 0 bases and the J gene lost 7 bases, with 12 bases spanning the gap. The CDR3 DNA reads TGTGCCAGCAGCTTAGCGCACGGGGATGGTGAAGCTTTCTTT. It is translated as CASSLAHGDGEAFF. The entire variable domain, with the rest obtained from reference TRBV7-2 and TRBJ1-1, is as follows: GAGVSQSPSNKVTEKGKDVELRCDPISGHTALYWYRQSLGQGLEFLIYFQGNSAPDKSGLPSDRFSAERTGGSVSTLTIQRTQQEDSAVYLCASSLAHGDGEAFFGQGTRLTVV.

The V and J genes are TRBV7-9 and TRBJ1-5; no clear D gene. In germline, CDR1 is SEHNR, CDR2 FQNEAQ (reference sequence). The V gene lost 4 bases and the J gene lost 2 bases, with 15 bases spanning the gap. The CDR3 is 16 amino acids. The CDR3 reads CASSSDSTVGNQPQHF. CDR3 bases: TGTGCCAGCAGCTCGGACTCGACTGTGGGCAATCAGCCCCAGCATTTT.

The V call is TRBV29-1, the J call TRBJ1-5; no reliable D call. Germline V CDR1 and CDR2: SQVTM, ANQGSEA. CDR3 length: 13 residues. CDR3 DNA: TGCAGTGTGCGGACTAGGGACAATCAGCCCCAGCATTTT. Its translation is CSVRTRDNQPQHF.

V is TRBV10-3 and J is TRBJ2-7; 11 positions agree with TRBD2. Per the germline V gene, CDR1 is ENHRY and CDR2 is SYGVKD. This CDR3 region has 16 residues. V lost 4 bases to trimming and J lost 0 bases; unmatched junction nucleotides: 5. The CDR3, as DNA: TGTGCCATCAGTGGGACTAGCGGGTCCTCCTCCTACGAGCAGTACTTC. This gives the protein CAISGTSGSSSYEQYF.

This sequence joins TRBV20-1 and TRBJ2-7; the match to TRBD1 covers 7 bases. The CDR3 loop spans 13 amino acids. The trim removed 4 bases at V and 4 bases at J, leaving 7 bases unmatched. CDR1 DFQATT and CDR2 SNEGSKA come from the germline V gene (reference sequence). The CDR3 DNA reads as TGCAGTGCTAAACCGGGACAGTGGTACGAGCAGTACTTC. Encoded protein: CSAKPGQWYEQYF.

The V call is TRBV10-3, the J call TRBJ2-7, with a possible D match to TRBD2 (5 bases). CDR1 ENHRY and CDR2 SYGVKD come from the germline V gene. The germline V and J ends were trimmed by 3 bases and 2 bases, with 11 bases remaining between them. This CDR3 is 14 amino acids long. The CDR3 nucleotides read TGTGCCATCAGTGAATCGGACGGGGCCTACGAGCAGTACTTC. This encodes CAISESDGAYEQYF.

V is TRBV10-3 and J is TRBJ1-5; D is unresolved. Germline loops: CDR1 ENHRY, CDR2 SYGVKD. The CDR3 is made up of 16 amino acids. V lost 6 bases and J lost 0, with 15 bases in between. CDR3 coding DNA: TGTGCCATCAGGGGAGGTCAAGGAGATAGCAATCAGCCCCAGCATTTT. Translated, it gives CAIRGGQGDSNQPQHF.

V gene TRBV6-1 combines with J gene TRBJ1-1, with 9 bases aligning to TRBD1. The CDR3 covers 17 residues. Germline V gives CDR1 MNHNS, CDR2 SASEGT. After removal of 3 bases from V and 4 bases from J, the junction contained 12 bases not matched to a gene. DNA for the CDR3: TGTGCCAGCAGTGACCAACCGGGACAGGGAAGGATCACTGAAGCTTTCTTT. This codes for CASSDQPGQGRITEAFF.

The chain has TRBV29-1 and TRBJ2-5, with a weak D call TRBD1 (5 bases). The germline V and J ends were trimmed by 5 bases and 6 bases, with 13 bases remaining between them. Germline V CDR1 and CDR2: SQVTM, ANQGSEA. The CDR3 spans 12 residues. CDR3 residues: CSVLNQGKTQYF. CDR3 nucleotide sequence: TGCAGCGTTTTAAATCAGGGCAAGACCCAGTACTTC.

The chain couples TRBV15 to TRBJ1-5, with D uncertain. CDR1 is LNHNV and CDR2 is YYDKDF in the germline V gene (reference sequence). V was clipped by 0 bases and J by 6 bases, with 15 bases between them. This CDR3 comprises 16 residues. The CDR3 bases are TGTGCCACCAGCAGAGACGGCGGGGAAGGTGGTCAGCCCCAGCATTTT. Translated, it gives CATSRDGGEGGQPQHF.

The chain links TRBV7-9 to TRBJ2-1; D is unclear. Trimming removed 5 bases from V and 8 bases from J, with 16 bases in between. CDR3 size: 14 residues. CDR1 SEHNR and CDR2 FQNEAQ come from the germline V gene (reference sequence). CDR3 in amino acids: CASSPKFAVDEQFF. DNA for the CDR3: TGTGCCAGCAGCCCAAAGTTCGCAGTCGATGAGCAGTTCTTC.

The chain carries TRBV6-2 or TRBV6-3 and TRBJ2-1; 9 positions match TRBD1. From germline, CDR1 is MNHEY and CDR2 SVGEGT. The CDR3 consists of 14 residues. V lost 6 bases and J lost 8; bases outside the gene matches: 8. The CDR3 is CASSPQGARDEQFF. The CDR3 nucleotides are TGTGCCAGCAGCCCACAGGGGGCTCGGGATGAGCAGTTCTTC.

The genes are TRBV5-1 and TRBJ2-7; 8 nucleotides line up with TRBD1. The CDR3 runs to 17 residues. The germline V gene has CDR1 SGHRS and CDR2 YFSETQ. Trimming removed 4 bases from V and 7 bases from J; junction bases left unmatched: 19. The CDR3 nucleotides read TGCGCCAGCAGCATAAATGGACAGGGATCGAATCAAGGGGAGCAGTACTTC. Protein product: CASSINGQGSNQGEQYF.

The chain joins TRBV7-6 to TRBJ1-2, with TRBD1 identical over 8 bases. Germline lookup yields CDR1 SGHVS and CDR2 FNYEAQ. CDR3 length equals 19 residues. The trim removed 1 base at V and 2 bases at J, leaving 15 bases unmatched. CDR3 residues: CASSLGPVGQGARNYGYTF. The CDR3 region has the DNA TGTGCCAGCAGCTTAGGACCCGTGGGGCAGGGGGCGCGGAACTATGGCTACACCTTC.

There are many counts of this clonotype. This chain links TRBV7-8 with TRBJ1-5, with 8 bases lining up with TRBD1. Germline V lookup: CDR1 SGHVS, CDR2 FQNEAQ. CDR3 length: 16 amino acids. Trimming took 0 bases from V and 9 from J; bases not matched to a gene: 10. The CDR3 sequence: CASSLAGGQAVGPQHF. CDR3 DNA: TGTGCCAGCAGCTTAGCGGGGGGACAGGCGGTTGGGCCCCAGCATTTT.

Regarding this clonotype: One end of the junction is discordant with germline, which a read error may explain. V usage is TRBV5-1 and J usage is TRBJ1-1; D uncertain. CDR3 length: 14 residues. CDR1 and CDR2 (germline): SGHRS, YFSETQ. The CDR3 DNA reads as TGTGCCAGCAGCTTGGTGGAGGGCGACACTGAAGCTTTCTTT. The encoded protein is CASSLVEGDTEAFF.

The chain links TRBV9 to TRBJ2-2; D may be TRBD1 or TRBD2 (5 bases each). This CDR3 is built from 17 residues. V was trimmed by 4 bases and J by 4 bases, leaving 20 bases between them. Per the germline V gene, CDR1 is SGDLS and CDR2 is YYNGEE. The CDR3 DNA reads TGTGCCAGCAGCCTCGGGGCCGACTTTCTAAGCACCGGGGAGCTGTTTTTT. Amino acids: CASSLGADFLSTGELFF.

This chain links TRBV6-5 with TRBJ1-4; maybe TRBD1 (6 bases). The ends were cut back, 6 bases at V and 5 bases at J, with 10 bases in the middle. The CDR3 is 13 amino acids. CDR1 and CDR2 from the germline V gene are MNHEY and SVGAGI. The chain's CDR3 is CASRRQENEKLFF. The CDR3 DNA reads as TGTGCCAGCAGACGACAGGAAAATGAAAAACTGTTTTTT.

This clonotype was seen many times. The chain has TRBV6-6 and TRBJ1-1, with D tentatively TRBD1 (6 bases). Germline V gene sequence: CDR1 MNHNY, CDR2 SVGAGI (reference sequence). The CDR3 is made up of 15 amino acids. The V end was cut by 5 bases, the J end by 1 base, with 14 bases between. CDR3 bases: TGTGCCAGCAGTCAGAGACAGGCGACGAACACTGAAGCTTTCTTT. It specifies CASSQRQATNTEAFF.

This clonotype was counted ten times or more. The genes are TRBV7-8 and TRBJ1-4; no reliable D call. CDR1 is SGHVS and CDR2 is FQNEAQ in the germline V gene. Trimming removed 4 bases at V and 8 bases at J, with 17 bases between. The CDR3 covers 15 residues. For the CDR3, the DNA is TGTGCCAGCAGCTCCCGAACGGTAGTTTTGGAAAAACTGTTTTTT. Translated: CASSSRTVVLEKLFF.

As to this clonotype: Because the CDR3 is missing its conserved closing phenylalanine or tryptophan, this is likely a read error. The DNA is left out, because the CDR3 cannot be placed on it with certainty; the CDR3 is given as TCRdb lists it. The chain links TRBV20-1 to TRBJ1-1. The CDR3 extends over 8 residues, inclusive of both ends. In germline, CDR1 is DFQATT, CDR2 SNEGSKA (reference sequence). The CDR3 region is CSARESNY.

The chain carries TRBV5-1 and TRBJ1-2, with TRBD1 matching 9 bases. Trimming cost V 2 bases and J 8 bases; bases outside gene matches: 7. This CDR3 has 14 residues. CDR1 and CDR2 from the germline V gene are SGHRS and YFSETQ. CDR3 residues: CASSFGTGQGGYTF. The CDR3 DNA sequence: TGCGCCAGCAGCTTTGGGACAGGGCAAGGAGGCTACACCTTC.